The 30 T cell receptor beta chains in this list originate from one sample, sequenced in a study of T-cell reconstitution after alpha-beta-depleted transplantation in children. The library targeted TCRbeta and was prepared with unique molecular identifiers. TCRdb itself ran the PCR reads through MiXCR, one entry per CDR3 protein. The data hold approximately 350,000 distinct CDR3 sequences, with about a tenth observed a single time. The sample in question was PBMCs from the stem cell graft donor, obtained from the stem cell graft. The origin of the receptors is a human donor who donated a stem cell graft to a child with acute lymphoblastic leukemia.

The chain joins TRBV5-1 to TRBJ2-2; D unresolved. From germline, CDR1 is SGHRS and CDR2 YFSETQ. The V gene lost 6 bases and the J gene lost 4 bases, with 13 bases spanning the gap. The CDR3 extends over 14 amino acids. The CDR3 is CASIPSPGTGELFF. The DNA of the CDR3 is TGCGCCAGCATCCCCAGCCCGGGCACCGGGGAGCTGTTTTTT.

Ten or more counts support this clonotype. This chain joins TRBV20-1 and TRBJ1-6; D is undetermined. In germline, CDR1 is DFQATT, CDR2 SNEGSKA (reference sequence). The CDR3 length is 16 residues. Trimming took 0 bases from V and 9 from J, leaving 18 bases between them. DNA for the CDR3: TGCAGTGCTAGAGATGAGCGAGGACCTTCGCGTTCACCCCTCCACTTT. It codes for CSARDERGPSRSPLHF.

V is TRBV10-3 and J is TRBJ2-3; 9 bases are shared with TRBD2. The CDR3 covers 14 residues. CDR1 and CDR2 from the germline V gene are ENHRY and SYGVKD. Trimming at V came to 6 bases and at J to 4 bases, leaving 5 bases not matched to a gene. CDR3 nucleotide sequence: TGTGCCATCAGACCCGGGACTAGCCCAGATACGCAGTATTTT. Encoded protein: CAIRPGTSPDTQYF.

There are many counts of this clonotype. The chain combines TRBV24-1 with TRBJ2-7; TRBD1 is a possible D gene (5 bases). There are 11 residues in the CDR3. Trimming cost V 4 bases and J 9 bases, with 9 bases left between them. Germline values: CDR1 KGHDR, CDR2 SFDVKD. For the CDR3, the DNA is TGTGCCACCAGTGAAGGGGTCGGGCAGTACTTC. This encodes CATSEGVGQYF.

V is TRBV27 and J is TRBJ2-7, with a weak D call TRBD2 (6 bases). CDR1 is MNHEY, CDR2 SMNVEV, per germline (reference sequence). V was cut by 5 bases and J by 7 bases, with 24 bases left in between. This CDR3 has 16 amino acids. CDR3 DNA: TGTGCCAGCAGTACCATGACTAGTCGAAGTAATACGGAGCAGTACTTC. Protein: CASSTMTSRSNTEQYF.

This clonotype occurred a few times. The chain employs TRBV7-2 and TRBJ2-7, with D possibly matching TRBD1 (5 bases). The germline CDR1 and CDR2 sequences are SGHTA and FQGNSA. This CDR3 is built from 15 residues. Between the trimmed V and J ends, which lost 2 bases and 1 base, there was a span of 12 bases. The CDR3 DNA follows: TGTGCCAGCAGCTTAAGGGGCGGACCTTCCTACGAGCAGTACTTC. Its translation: CASSLRGGPSYEQYF.

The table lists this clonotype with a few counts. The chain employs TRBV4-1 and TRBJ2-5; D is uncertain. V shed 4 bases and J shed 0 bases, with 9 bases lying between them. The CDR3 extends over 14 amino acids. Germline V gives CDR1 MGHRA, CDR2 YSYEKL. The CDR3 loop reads CASSLRLYQETQYF. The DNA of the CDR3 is TGCGCCAGCAGCCTCAGGCTTTACCAAGAGACCCAGTACTTC.

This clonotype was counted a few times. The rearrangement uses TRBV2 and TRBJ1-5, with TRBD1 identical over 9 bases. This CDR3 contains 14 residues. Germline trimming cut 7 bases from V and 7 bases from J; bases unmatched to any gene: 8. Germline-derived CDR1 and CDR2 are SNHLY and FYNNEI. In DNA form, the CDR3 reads TGTGCCAGCAAAGCAGGGACAGGGATCCAGCCCCAGCATTTT. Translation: CASKAGTGIQPQHF.

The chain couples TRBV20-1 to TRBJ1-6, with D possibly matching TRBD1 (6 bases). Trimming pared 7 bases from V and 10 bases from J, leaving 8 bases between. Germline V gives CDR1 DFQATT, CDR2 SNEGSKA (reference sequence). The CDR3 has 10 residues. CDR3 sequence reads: CSEGGSPLHF. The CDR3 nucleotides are TGCAGTGAGGGGGGATCACCCCTCCACTTT.

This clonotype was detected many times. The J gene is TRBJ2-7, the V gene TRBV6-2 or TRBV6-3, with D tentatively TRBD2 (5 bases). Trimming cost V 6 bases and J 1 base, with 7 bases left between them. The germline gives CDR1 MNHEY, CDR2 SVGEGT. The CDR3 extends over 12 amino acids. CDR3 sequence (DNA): TGTGCCAGCAGGACTAATTCCTACGAGCAGTACTTC. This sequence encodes CASRTNSYEQYF.

CDR3 residues: CATSRQSSYEQYF. The CDR3 nucleotides are TGTGCCACCAGCAGACAGAGCTCCTACGAGCAGTACTTC. The rearrangement joins TRBV15 to TRBJ2-7; D remains unclear. Per germline, CDR1 LNHNV and CDR2 YYDKDF (reference sequence). Trimming took 2 bases from V and 0 from J, leaving 5 bases between them. This CDR3 region has 13 residues.

Here the CDR3 reads CASSQATGGPYEQYF. CDR3 nucleotide sequence: TGCGCCAGCAGCCAAGCTACAGGGGGCCCCTACGAGCAGTACTTC. The J gene is TRBJ2-7, the V gene TRBV4-3; 9 bases align to TRBD1. The CDR3 has 15 amino acids. V trimming: 1 base; J trimming: 2 bases; junction bases outside the gene matches: 3. Germline V lookup: CDR1 LGHNA, CDR2 YSLEER.

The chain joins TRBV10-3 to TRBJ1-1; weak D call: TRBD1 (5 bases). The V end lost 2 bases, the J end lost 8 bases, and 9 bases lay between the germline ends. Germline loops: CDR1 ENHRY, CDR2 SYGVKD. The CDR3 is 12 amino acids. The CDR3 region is CAISEEGREAFF. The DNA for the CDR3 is TGTGCCATCAGTGAGGAGGGGAGGGAAGCTTTCTTT.

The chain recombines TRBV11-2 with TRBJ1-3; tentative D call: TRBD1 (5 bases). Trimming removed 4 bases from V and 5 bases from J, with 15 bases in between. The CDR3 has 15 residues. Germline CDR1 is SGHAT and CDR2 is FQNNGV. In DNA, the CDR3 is TGTGCCAGCAGCTCCAGCCGGGGGGTCAGAAACACCATATATTTT. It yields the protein CASSSSRGVRNTIYF.

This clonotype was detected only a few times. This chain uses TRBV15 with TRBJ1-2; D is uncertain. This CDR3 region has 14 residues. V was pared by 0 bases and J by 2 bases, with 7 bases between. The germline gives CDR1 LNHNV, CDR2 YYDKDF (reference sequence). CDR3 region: CATSRDQANYGYTF. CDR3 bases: TGTGCCACCAGCAGAGATCAGGCAAACTATGGCTACACCTTC.

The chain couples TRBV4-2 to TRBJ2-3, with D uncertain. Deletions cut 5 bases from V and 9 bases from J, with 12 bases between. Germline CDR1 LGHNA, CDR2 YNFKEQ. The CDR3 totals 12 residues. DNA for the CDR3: TGTGCCAGCAGCTTACGATCCCGGACGCAGTATTTT. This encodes CASSLRSRTQYF.

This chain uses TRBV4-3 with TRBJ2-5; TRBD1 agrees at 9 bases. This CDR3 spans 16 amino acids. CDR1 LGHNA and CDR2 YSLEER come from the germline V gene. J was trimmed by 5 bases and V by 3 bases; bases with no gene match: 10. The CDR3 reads CASSQDRGTPGETQYF. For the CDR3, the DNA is TGCGCCAGCAGCCAGGACAGGGGAACTCCGGGGGAGACCCAGTACTTC.

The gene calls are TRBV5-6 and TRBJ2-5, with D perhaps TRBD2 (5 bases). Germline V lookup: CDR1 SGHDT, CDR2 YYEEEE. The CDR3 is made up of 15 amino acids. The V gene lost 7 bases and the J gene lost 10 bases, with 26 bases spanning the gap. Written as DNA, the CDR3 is TGTGCCAGCGCTCTGGTGAGGGAGCCCTCGGTGAGCCAGTACTTC. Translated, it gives CASALVREPSVSQYF. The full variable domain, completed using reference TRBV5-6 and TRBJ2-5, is DAGVTQSPTHLIKTRGQQVTLRCSPKSGHDTVSWYQQALGQGPQFIFQYYEEEERQRGNFPDRFSGHQFPNYSSELNVNALLLGDSALYLCASALVREPSVSQYFGPGTRLLVL.

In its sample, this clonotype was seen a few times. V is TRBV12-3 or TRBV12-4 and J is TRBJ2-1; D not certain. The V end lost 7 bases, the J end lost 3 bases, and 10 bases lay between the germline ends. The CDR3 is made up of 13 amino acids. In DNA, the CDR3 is TGTGCCAGCACCCCCCAATTCTACAATGAGCAGTTCTTC. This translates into CASTPQFYNEQFF.

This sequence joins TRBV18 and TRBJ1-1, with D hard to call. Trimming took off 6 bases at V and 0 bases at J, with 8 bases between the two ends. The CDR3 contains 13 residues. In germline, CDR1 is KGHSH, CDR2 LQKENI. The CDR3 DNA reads TGTGCCAGCTCCCCGGACCTGAACACTGAAGCTTTCTTT. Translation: CASSPDLNTEAFF.

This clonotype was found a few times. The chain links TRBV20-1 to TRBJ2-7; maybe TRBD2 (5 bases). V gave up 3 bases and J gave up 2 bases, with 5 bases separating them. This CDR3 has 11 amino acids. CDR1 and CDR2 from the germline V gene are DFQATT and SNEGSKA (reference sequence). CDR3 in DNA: TGCAGTGCTAGCGGGACCTACGAGCAGTACTTC. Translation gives CSASGTYEQYF.

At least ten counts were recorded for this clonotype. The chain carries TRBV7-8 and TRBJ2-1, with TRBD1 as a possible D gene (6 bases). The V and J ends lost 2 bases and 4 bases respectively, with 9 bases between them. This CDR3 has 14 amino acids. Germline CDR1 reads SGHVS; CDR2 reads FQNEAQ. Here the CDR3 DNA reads TGTGCCAGCAGCTTAAGGGACACTTACAATGAGCAGTTCTTC. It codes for CASSLRDTYNEQFF. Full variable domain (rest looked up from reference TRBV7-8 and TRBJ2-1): GAGVSQSPRYKVAKRGQDVALRCDPISGHVSLFWYQQALGQGPEFLTYFQNEAQLDKSGLPSDRFFAERPEGSVSTLKIQRTQQEDSAVYLCASSLRDTYNEQFFGPGTRLTVL.

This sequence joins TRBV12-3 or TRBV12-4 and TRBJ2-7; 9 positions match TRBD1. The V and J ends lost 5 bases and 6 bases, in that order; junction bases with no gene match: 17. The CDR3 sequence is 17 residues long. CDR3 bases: TGTGCCAGCAGTGAAACCCCGGACAGGGGTTTTGATGGCGAGCAGTACTTC. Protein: CASSETPDRGFDGEQYF.

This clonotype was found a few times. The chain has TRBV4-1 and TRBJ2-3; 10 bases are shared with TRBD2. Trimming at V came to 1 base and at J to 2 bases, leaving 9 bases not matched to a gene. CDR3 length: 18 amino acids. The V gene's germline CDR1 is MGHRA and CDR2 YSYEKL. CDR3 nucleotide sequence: TGCGCCAGCAGCCAAGCCTTAGGACTAGCGGAGACCACAGATACGCAGTATTTT. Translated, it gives CASSQALGLAETTDTQYF.

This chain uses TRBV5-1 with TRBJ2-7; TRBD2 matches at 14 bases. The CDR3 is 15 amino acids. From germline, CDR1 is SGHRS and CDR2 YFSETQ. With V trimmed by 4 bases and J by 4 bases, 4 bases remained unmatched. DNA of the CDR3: TGCGCCAGCAGCCGAGGGACTAGCGGGAGATACGAGCAGTACTTC. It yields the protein CASSRGTSGRYEQYF.

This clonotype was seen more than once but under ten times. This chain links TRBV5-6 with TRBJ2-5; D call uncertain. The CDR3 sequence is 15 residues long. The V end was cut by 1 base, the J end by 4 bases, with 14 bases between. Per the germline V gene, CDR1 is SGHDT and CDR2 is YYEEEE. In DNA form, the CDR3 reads TGTGCCAGCAGCTTGTGGGGTTTGGTGGGAGAGACCCAGTACTTC. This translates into CASSLWGLVGETQYF.

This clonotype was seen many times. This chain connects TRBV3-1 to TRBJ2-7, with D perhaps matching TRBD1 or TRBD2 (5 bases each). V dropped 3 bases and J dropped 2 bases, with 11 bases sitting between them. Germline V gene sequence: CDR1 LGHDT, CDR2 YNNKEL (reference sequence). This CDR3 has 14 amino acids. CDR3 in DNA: TGTGCCAGCAGCCACGGGACGGGTGCCTACGAGCAGTACTTC. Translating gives CASSHGTGAYEQYF.

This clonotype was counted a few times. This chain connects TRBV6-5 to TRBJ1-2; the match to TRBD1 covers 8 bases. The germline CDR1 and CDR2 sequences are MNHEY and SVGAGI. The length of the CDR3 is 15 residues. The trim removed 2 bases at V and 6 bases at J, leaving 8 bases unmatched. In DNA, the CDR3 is TGTGCCAGCAGTTACCTCGGACAGGGAAGGGATGGCTACACCTTC. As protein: CASSYLGQGRDGYTF.

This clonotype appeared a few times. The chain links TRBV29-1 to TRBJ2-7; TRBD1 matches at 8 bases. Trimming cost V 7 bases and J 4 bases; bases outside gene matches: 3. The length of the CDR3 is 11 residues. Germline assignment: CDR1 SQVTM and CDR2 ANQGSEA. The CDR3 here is CSGGQVYEQYF. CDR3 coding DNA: TGCAGCGGGGGACAGGTTTACGAGCAGTACTTC.

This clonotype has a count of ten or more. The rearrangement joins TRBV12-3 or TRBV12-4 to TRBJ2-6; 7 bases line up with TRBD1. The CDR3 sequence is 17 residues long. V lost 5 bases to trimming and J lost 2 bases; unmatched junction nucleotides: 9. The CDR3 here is CASSPTGRGTGANVLTF. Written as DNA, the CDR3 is TGTGCCAGCAGTCCGACAGGCAGGGGGACTGGGGCCAACGTCCTGACTTTC.